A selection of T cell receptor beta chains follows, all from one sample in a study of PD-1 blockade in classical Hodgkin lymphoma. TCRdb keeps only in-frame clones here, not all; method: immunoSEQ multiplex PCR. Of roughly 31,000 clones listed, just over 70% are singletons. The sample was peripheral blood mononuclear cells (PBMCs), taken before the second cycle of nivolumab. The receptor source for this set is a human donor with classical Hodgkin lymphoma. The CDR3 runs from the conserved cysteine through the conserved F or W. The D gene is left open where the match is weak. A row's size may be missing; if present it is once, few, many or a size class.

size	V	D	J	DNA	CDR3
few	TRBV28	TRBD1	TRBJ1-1	TGTGCCAGCAGTGAGGACAGGTTCACTGAAGCTTTCTTT	CASSEDRFTEAFF
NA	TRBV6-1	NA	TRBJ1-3	TGTGCCAGCAGTGAAGACAGGTTGCGATACACCATATATTTT	CASSEDRLRYTIYF
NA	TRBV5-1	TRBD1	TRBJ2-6	TGCGCCAGCAGCTTAGGACAGGCCTCTGGGGCCAACGTCCTGACTTTC	CASSLGQASGANVLTF
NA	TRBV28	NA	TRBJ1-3	TGTGCCAGCAGTTCCGTTACAGCCCCGGCTGGAAACACCATATATTTT	CASSSVTAPAGNTIYF
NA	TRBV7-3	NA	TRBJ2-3	TGTGCCAGCAGCCCCCCTAGCGCTTCTAGCACAGATACGCAGTATTTT	CASSPPSASSTDTQYF
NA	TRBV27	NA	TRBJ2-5	TGTGCCAGCAGTTTAGGGGAGACCCAGTACTTC	CASSLGETQYF
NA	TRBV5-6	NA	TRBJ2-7	TGTGCCAGCAGCCCCGGGAGTAAGGACCTCTACGAGCAGTACTTC	CASSPGSKDLYEQYF
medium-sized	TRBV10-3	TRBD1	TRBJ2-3	TGTGCCATCAAAGCAGGGGGCAATGGAGATACGCAGTATTTT	CAIKAGGNGDTQYF
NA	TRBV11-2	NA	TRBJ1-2	TGTGCCAGCAGCACCCGCCGGGGGGGGGCAATCGGCTACACCTTC	CASSTRRGGAIGYTF
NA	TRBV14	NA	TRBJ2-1	TGTGCCAGCAGGGGTAGGAGCTCCTACAATGAGCAGTTCTTC	CASRGRSSYNEQFF
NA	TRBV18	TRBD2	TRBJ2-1	TGTGCCAGCTCTCGGCGGGGACTAGTGAATGAGCAGTTCTTC	CASSRRGLVNEQFF
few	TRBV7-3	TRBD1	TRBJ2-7	TGTGCCAGCAGCTTAAAAGGAGGCGGGACAGGGGAGTACGAGCAGTACTTC	CASSLKGGGTGEYEQYF
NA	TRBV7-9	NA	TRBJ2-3	TGTGCCAGCAGCTTAAACTCTTATAGCACAGATACGCAGTATTTT	CASSLNSYSTDTQYF
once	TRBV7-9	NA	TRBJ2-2	TGTGCCAGCAGCCCAAGTGGAACGTGGGCCGGGGAGCTGTTTTTT	CASSPSGTWAGELFF
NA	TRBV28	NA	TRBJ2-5	TGTGCCAGCAGCGGGGGCCTTGAGACCCAGTACTTC	CASSGGLETQYF
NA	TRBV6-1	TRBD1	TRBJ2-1	TGTGCCGGCCGCGCAGGGGGTTACAATGAGCAGTTCTTC	CAGRAGGYNEQFF
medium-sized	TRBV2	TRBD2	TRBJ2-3	TGTGCCAGCAGCCCCGGGAGGGGAACAGATACGCAGTATTTT	CASSPGRGTDTQYF
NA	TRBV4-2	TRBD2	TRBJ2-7	TGTGCCAGCAGCCAAACTAGCGGGAGCGACTACGAGCAGTACTTC	CASSQTSGSDYEQYF
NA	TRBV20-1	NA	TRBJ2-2	TGCAGTGCAAAGGGGACCGGGGAGCTGTTTTTT	CSAKGTGELFF
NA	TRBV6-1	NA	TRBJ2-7	TGTGCCAGCATTTCCCCAGGCAGCTCCTACGAGCAGTACTTC	CASISPGSSYEQYF
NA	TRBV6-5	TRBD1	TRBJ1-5	TGTGCCAGCAGTTACACGGACAGGGGAGGAGAGCCCCAGCATTTT	CASSYTDRGGEPQHF
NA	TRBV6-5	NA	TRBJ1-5	TGTGCCAGCAGCCGCACCTATAGCAATCAGCCCCAGCATTTT	CASSRTYSNQPQHF
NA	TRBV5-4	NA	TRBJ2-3	TGTGCCAGCAGCGCACGGGACTTAGATACGCAGTATTTT	CASSARDLDTQYF
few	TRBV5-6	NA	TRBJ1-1	TGTGCCAGCAGCTTGGAACTGTCCACGAACACTGAAGCTTTCTTT	CASSLELSTNTEAFF
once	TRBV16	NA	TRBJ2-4	TGTGCCAGCAGCCAATCCGGACCCACTGGGCCCAAAAACATTCAGTACTTC	CASSQSGPTGPKNIQYF
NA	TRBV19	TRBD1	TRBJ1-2	TGTGCCAGTAGCACAGGGGCCGGAACCTATGGCTACACCTTC	CASSTGAGTYGYTF
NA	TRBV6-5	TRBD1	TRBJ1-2	TGTGCCAGCAGTTACCTGGGACAGGGTTTTGGCTACACCTTC	CASSYLGQGFGYTF
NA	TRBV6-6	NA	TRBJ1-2	TGTGCCAGCAGTTACCAGGGGTCGTGGGGTGGCTACACCTTC	CASSYQGSWGGYTF
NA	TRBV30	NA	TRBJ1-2	TGTGCCTGGTACTTACCGGGACCCTTAGGCTACACCTTC	CAWYLPGPLGYTF
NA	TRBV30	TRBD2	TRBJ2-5	TGTGCCTGGAGGCCGGGACTAGCGGGACAAGAGACCCAGTACTTC	CAWRPGLAGQETQYF
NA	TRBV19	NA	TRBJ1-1	TGTGCCAGTAGTATCCTTGGGGCTTTGGGTACTGAAGCTTTCTTT	CASSILGALGTEAFF
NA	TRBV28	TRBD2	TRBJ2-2	TGTGCCAGCAGTTTATGGAGACTAGCGGGGGGGCCCGGGGAGCTGTTTTTT	CASSLWRLAGGPGELFF
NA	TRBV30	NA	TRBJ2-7	TGTGCCTGGATTTCGACGTACGAGCAGTACTTC	CAWISTYEQYF